This TCR beta chain comes out of a study of beta chain features in type 1 diabetes. Turning to the study itself: The study found patients and healthy donors alike in age, gender and cell yields. General study points: The study found fewer insertions and more deletions at VDJ junctions in type 1 diabetes patients. Across all four CD4+ subsets, people with type 1 diabetes showed modestly shorter TCRB CDR3s.

Every isolated RNA sample was fully reverse transcribed, so sequencing captured expressed TCRB transcripts. The read count averaged around 3.6 million across naive, central memory and regulatory T cell samples. Using immunoSEQ multiplex PCR, the repertoire was profiled, and TCRdb retains in-frame clones only, with some absent. This sample carries hundreds of thousands of clones, roughly 13% of them seen once, and the ten largest clones take around 0.04%. This clone was observed a handful of times. Its cognate antigen is unknown. The CDR3 contains 16 residues. CDR1 is SGHAT and CDR2 is FQNNGV in the germline V gene. Between the trimmed V and J ends, which lost 3 bases and 0 bases, there was a span of 15 bases. Sorted populations all exceeded 98% purity.

The TCR was taken from a man aged 18 to 29 with type 1 diabetes. The chain has TRBV11-2 and TRBJ2-7, with D perhaps matching TRBD2 (5 bases). Specimen: naive CD4+ T cells from blood. Written as DNA, the CDR3 is TGTGCCAGCAGCTTCCTTCTGAGGGTGGTCTCCTACGAGCAGTACTTC. Its protein is CASSFLLRVVSYEQYF.